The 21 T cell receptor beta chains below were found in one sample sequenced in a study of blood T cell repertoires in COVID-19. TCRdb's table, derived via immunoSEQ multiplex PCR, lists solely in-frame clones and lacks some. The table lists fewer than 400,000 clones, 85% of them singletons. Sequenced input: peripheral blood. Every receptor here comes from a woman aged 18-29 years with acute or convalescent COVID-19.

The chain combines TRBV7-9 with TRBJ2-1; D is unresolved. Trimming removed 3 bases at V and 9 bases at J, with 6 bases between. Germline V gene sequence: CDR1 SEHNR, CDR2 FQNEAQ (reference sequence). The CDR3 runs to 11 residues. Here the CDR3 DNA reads TGTGCCAGCAGCTTCGACTCTGAGCAGTTCTTC. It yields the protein CASSFDSEQFF.

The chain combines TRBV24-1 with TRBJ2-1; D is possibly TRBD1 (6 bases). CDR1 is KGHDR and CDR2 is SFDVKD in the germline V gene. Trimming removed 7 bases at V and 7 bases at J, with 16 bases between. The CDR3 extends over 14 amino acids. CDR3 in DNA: TGTGCCACCAGCCGCAGGGGTTCGGGGAATGAGCAGTTCTTC. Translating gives CATSRRGSGNEQFF.

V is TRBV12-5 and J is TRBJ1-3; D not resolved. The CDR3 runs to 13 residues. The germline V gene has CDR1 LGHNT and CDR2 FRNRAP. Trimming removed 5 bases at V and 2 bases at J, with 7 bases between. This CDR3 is CASGNDTGNTIYF. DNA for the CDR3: TGTGCTAGTGGTAACGACACTGGAAACACCATATATTTT.

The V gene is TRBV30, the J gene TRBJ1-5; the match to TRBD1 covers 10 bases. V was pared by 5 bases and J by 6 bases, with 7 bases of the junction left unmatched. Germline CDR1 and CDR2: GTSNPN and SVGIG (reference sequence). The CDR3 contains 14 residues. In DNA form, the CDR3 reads TGTGCCTGGGGGACAGGGGCTGTAAGTCAGCCCCAGCATTTT. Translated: CAWGTGAVSQPQHF.

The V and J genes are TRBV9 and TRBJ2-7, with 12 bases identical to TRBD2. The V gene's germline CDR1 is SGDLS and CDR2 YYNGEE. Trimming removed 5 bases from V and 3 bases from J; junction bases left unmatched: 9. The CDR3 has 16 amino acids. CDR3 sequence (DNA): TGTGCCAGCAGTTATGGACTAGCGGGGACCCACTACGAGCAGTACTTC. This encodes CASSYGLAGTHYEQYF.

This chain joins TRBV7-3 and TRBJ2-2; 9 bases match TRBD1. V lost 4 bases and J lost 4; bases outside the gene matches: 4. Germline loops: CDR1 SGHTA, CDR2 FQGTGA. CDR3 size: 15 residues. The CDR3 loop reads CASSYTGQGTGELFF. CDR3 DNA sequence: TGTGCCAGCAGCTACACGGGACAGGGCACCGGGGAGCTGTTTTTT.

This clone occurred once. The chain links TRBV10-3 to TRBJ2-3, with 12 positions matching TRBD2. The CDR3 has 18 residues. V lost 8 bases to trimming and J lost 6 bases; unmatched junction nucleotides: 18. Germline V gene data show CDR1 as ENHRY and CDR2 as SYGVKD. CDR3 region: CAIEKGLAGHSGMDTQYF. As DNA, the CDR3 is TGTGCCATCGAGAAGGGACTAGCGGGCCACTCGGGGATGGATACGCAGTATTTT.

CDR3 sequence (DNA): TGTGCCAGCAGTCCCGGACTGCCAGCTAACTATGGCTACACCTTC. Its protein product is CASSPGLPANYGYTF. The J gene is TRBJ1-2, the V gene TRBV5-4; no reliable D call. In germline, CDR1 is SGHNT, CDR2 YYREEE (reference sequence). The germline V and J ends were trimmed by 5 bases and 0 bases, with 14 bases remaining between them. The CDR3 loop spans 15 amino acids.

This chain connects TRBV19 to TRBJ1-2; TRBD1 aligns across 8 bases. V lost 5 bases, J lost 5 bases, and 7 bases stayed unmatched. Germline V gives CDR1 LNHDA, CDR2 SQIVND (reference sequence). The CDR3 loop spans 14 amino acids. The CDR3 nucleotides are TGTGCCAGTAGTTCCGGGACAGGAGTTTATGGCTACACCTTC. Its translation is CASSSGTGVYGYTF.

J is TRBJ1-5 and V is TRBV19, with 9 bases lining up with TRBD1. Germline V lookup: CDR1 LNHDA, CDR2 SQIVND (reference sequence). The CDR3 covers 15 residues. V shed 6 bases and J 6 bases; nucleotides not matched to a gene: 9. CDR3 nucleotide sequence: TGTGCCAGTAGATGGGACAGGGAAGGTGGTCAGCCCCAGCATTTT. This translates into CASRWDREGGQPQHF.

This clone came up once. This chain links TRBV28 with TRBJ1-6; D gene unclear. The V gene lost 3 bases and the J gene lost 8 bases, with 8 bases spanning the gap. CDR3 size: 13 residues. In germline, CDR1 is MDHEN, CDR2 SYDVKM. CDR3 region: CASSFDTYSPLHF. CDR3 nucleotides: TGTGCCAGCAGTTTTGACACTTATTCACCCCTCCACTTT. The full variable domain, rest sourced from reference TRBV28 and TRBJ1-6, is DVKVTQSSRYLVKRTGEKVFLECVQDMDHENMFWYRQDPGLGLRLIYFSYDVKMKEKGDIPEGYSVSREKKERFSLILESASTNQTSMYLCASSFDTYSPLHFGNGTRLTVT.

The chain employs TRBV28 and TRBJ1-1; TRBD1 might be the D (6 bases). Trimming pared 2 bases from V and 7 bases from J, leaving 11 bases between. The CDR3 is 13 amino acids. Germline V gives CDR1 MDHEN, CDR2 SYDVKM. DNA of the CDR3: TGTGCCAGCAGTTTAGTGGACAGATATGAAGCTTTCTTT. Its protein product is CASSLVDRYEAFF.

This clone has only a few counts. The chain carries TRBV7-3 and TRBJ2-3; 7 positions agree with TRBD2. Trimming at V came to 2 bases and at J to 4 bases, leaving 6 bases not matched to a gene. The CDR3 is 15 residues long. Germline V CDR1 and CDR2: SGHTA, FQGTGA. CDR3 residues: CASSLRGRASDTQYF. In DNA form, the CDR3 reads TGTGCCAGCAGCTTACGGGGGAGGGCATCAGATACGCAGTATTTT.

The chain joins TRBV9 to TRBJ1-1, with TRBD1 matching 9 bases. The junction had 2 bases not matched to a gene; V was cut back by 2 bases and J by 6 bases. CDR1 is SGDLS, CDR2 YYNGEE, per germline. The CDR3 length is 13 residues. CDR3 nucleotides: TGTGCCAGCAGCGTGGGACAGGGCCCTGAAGCTTTCTTT. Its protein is CASSVGQGPEAFF.

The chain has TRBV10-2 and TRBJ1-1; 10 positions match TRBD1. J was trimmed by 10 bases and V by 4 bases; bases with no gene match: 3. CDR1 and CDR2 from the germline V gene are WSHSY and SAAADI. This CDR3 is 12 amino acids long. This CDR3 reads CASSADRGTAFF. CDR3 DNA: TGCGCCAGCAGTGCGGACAGGGGGACAGCTTTCTTT.

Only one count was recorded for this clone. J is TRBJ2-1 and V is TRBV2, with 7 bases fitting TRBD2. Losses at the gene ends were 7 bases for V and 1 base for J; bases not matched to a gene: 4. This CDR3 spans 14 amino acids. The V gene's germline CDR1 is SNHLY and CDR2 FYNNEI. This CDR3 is CASTRTSSYNEQFF. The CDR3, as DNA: TGTGCCAGCACCAGGACTAGTTCCTACAATGAGCAGTTCTTC.

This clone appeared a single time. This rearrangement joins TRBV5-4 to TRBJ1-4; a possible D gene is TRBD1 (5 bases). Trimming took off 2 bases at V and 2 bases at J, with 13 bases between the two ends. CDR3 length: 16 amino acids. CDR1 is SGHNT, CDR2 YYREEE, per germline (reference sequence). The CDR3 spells CASSFQTPGTNEKLFF. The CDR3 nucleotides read TGTGCCAGCAGCTTTCAGACTCCAGGGACTAATGAAAAACTGTTTTTT.

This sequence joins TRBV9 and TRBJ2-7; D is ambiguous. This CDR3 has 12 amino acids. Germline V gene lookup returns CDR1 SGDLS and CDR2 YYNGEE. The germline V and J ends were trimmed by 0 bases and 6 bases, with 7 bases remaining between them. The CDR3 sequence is CASSVGTGEQYF. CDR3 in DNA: TGTGCCAGCAGCGTAGGAACGGGCGAGCAGTACTTC. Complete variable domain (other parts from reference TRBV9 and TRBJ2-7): DSGVTQTPKHLITATGQRVTLRCSPRSGDLSVYWYQQSLDQGLQFLIQYYNGEERAKGNILERFSAQQFPDLHSELNLSSLELGDSALYFCASSVGTGEQYFGPGTRLTVT.

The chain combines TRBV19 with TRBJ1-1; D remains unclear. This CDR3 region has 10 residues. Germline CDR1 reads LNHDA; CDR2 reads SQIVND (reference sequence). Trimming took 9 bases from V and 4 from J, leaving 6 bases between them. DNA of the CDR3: TGTGCCAGCCAGTCCACTGAAGCTTTCTTT. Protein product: CASQSTEAFF.

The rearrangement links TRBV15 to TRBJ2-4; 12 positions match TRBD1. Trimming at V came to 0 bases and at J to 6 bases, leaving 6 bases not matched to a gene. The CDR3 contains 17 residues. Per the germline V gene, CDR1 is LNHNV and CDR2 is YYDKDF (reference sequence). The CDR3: CATSRDLGQGAGNIQYF. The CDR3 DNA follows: TGTGCCACCAGCAGAGATCTGGGACAGGGGGCCGGAAACATTCAGTACTTC.

Here the CDR3 DNA reads TGTGCCACCAGCCCTCACTCTTCGGGAAGCTCCTACAATGAGCAGTTCTTC. Residues: CATSPHSSGSSYNEQFF. The chain combines TRBV15 with TRBJ2-1; D is possibly TRBD2 (5 bases). The CDR3 covers 17 residues. With 5 bases removed from V and 0 bases from J, the gap between germline ends came to 17 bases. Germline values: CDR1 LNHNV, CDR2 YYDKDF (reference sequence).